This T cell receptor beta chain was sequenced in a study of blood T cell repertoires in COVID-19. Study-wide context: COVID-19 samples collected from the United States, Italy and Spain covered acute and convalescent phases. T cells, B-cell-depleted T cells, or PBMCs supplied cDNA or gDNA.

J gave up 9 bases and V 7 bases, and 10 bases lay outside the gene matches. The CDR3 has 13 residues. CDR1 and CDR2 from the germline V gene are SEHNR and FQNEAQ (reference sequence). During active infection, Seattle patients enrolled and were then monitored through disease. How the authors handled the data: Amplified reference gene primers provided the basis for estimating nucleated cell counts. TCRdb's copy holds only in-frame clones and misses some; the assay was immunoSEQ multiplex PCR. V and J calls and clone size follow that table, whereas D and trimming were derived from the DNA. The sample carries about 350,000 clones, 88% recorded once.

The rearrangement links TRBV7-9 to TRBJ1-2; 8 nucleotides match TRBD1. Sequencing was done on a sample of peripheral blood. The TCR comes from a woman aged 70 to 79 with COVID-19, enrolled during active disease. The CDR3 spells CASTFGQGVSYTF. CDR3 coding DNA: TGTGCCAGCACATTCGGACAGGGAGTTAGCTACACCTTC. Full variable domain (missing parts from reference TRBV7-9 and TRBJ1-2): DTGVSQNPRHKITKRGQNVTFRCDPISEHNRLYWYRQTLGQGPEFLTYFQNEAQLEKSRLLSDRFSAERPKGSFSTLEIQRTEQGDSAMYLCASTFGQGVSYTFGSGTRLTVV.